This passage covers 28 T cell receptor beta chains from one sample sequenced in a study of blood T cell repertoires in COVID-19 (dated by TCRdb to about 2020). Libraries were constructed by the immunoSEQ multiplex PCR assay. Here the immuneACCESS table is served through TCRdb, limited to in-frame sequences with V and J called. Missing clones are a known gap in these copies; in checked studies unresolved V genes cover under half, and the rest lacks a known reason. Within this sample are roughly 280,000 clones, with around 78% of them counted one time only. The ten largest clones add up to less than 6% of the sample. Sample: peripheral blood. Source of these receptors: a man aged 60 to 75 who had recovered from COVID-19.

The V call is TRBV27, the J call TRBJ2-7; a possible D gene is TRBD1 (5 bases). CDR1 is MNHEY and CDR2 is SMNVEV in the germline V gene (reference sequence). The CDR3 is made up of 14 amino acids. V was shortened by 3 bases and J by 5 bases, with 14 bases between the two germline ends. CDR3 region: CASSFAQGYHEQYF. CDR3 coding DNA: TGTGCCAGCAGTTTCGCGCAGGGATACCACGAGCAGTACTTC.

CDR3 DNA sequence: TGTGCCAGCAGCTTGGTGGTGGGGCACCGAGATTCCTACAATGAGCAGTTCTTC. Its protein product is CASSLVVGHRDSYNEQFF. V and J are TRBV5-8 and TRBJ2-1, with a weak D call TRBD1 (5 bases). Trimming removed 0 bases at V and 1 base at J, with 17 bases between. The CDR3 sequence is 18 residues long. Germline-derived CDR1 and CDR2 are SGHTS and YDEGEE.

The chain combines TRBV19 with TRBJ2-4; the D gene is possibly TRBD1 (6 bases). CDR1 is LNHDA, CDR2 SQIVND, per germline (reference sequence). The V gene lost 6 bases and the J gene lost 6 bases, with 21 bases spanning the gap. The CDR3 extends over 16 amino acids. Here the CDR3 DNA reads TGTGCCAGTAGGGGGACCTCGACAGGAGTTGGAAACATTCAGTACTTC. Its protein product is CASRGTSTGVGNIQYF.

The chain has TRBV27 and TRBJ1-2; 8 nucleotides agree with TRBD1. The CDR3 length is 14 residues. Germline CDR1 and CDR2: MNHEY and SMNVEV (reference sequence). With 6 bases clipped from V and 2 bases from J, the junction kept 5 bases outside the gene matches. CDR3 loop: CASRKAGGNYGYTF. The CDR3 region has the DNA TGTGCCAGCAGAAAAGCAGGGGGCAACTATGGCTACACCTTC.

The chain is built from TRBV24-1 and TRBJ2-5; 13 bases match TRBD2. The V and J ends lost 4 bases and 2 bases, in that order; junction bases with no gene match: 3. The CDR3 is made up of 16 amino acids. In germline, CDR1 is KGHDR, CDR2 SFDVKD. The CDR3 here is CATSETGLAGQETQYF. The CDR3 coding sequence is TGTGCCACCAGTGAAACGGGACTAGCGGGACAAGAGACCCAGTACTTC.

The chain employs TRBV29-1 and TRBJ1-1, with 7 bases aligning to TRBD1. This CDR3 has 12 amino acids. CDR1 is SQVTM, CDR2 ANQGSEA, per germline. V lost 8 bases to trimming and J lost 7 bases; unmatched junction nucleotides: 10. CDR3 DNA: TGCAGCATAAACAGGGGAAGGATTGAAGCTTTCTTT. Protein sequence: CSINRGRIEAFF.

This sequence joins TRBV4-1 and TRBJ2-4; 16 positions agree with TRBD2. V dropped 4 bases and J dropped 7; count of bases not matched to a gene: 16. Looked up from germline, CDR1 is MGHRA and CDR2 is YSYEKL. The CDR3 totals 20 residues. The CDR3 spells CASSPGTSGRALWAGNIQYF. In DNA form, the CDR3 reads TGCGCCAGCAGCCCCGGGACTAGCGGGAGGGCCCTGTGGGCGGGGAACATTCAGTACTTC.

The chain uses TRBV6-5 and TRBJ2-2; D unresolved. The germline V gene encodes CDR1 MNHEY and CDR2 SVGAGI. Trimming pared 6 bases from V and 8 bases from J, leaving 10 bases between. The CDR3 consists of 12 residues. CDR3 sequence reads: CASSMSGGELFF. The DNA for the CDR3 is TGTGCCAGCAGCATGTCCGGGGGGGAGCTGTTTTTT.

The chain combines TRBV5-1 with TRBJ2-1, with 13 bases fitting TRBD2. The germline V gene encodes CDR1 SGHRS and CDR2 YFSETQ. Germline trimming cut 4 bases from V and 8 bases from J; bases unmatched to any gene: 6. This CDR3 has 15 amino acids. Written as DNA, the CDR3 is TGCGCCAGCAGCCAAGAGGGACTAGCGGGATATGAGCAGTTCTTC. Its translation: CASSQEGLAGYEQFF. Supplemented by reference TRBV5-1 and TRBJ2-1, the full variable domain reads KAGVTQTPRYLIKTRGQQVTLSCSPISGHRSVSWYQQTPGQGLQFLFEYFSETQRNKGNFPGRFSGRQFSNSRSEMNVSTLELGDSALYLCASSQEGLAGYEQFFGPGTRLTVL.

J is TRBJ2-5 and V is TRBV5-1; D might be TRBD2 (7 bases). V was cut by 4 bases and J by 5 bases, with 18 bases left in between. Germline V gene data show CDR1 as SGHRS and CDR2 as YFSETQ. The CDR3 length is 15 residues. The CDR3 reads CASSPSGGPLETQYF. CDR3 coding DNA: TGCGCCAGCAGCCCCTCCGGGGGGCCCTTGGAGACCCAGTACTTC.

The chain joins TRBV3-1 (or the pseudogene TRBV3-2) to TRBJ2-3; D is perhaps TRBD2 (5 bases). This CDR3 spans 15 amino acids. V lost 1 base and J lost 5, with 13 bases in between. Germline assignment: CDR1 LGHDT and CDR2 YNNKEL (reference sequence). The CDR3 nucleotides read TGTGCCAGCAGCCAAGCGCCCGCGGCGGGAGATACGCAGTATTTT. Translation: CASSQAPAAGDTQYF.

This chain joins TRBV12-3 or TRBV12-4 and TRBJ2-1; D may be TRBD2 (5 bases). Trimming removed 0 bases from V and 9 bases from J, with 9 bases in between. The CDR3 is 13 residues long. The DNA for the CDR3 is TGTGCCAGCAGTTTAGCGCGGGTGGGTGAGCAGTTCTTC. Its translation is CASSLARVGEQFF.

This clone was counted between two and nine times. The gene calls are TRBV12-3 or TRBV12-4 and TRBJ2-7, with D possibly TRBD1 on 5 matching bases. This CDR3 spans 12 amino acids. V lost 6 bases and J 6 bases, leaving 12 bases between the germline ends. In nucleotides, the CDR3 is TGTGCCAGCAGACTAACAGGTTCCGAGCAGTACTTC. Amino acids: CASRLTGSEQYF.

The V gene is TRBV4-2, the J gene TRBJ1-1, with TRBD1 matching over 7 bases. V was clipped by 4 bases and J by 2 bases; unmatched bases: 28. The CDR3 totals 22 residues. Germline lookup yields CDR1 LGHNA and CDR2 YNFKEQ. The CDR3 loop reads CASSPESIWTTGTDEQNTEAFF. CDR3 coding DNA: TGTGCCAGCAGCCCTGAGTCGATCTGGACGACCGGGACAGATGAACAAAACACTGAAGCTTTCTTT.

DNA of the CDR3: TGTGCCAGCTCACCAGATCGGGGATTTGAAGCTTTCTTT. It is translated as CASSPDRGFEAFF. The gene calls are TRBV18 and TRBJ1-1; D remains unclear. The ends were cut back, 2 bases at V and 7 bases at J, with 11 bases in the middle. The V gene's germline CDR1 is KGHSH and CDR2 LQKENI. The CDR3 is made up of 13 amino acids.

The CDR3 region is CASSQVLSAEAFF. CDR3 nucleotide sequence: TGTGCCAGCAGCCAAGTGCTCAGCGCTGAAGCTTTCTTT. The chain carries TRBV3-1 (or the pseudogene TRBV3-2) and TRBJ1-1; D remains ambiguous. V lost 1 base to trimming and J lost 6 bases, with 9 bases between them. CDR1 is LGHDT, CDR2 YNNKEL, per germline (reference sequence). This CDR3 has 13 amino acids.

The chain combines TRBV30 with TRBJ2-2; D ambiguous. From germline, CDR1 is GTSNPN and CDR2 SVGIG (reference sequence). CDR3 length: 12 residues. V lost 7 bases and J lost 1, with 7 bases in between. Here the CDR3 reads CASTLNTGELFF. CDR3 DNA: TGTGCCTCGACTCTGAACACCGGGGAGCTGTTTTTT.

This chain joins TRBV27 and TRBJ1-5; possibly TRBD1 for D (6 bases). This CDR3 has 14 residues. With 5 bases removed from V and 10 bases from J, the gap between germline ends came to 18 bases. Germline V gene data show CDR1 as MNHEY and CDR2 as SMNVEV (reference sequence). DNA for the CDR3: TGTGCCAGCAGTCCAAGCTCAGGGGTACGTCCCCAGCATTTT. This encodes CASSPSSGVRPQHF.

This chain connects TRBV7-9 to TRBJ2-1; 7 nucleotides match TRBD2. This CDR3 is 15 amino acids long. V lost 6 bases and J lost 5; bases outside the gene matches: 10. The V gene's germline CDR1 is SEHNR and CDR2 FQNEAQ (reference sequence). The CDR3 DNA sequence: TGTGCCAGCAGTAACCAAGCGGGATCAAACAATGAGCAGTTCTTC. Translating it yields CASSNQAGSNNEQFF. The full variable domain, with the rest looked up from reference TRBV7-9 and TRBJ2-1, is DTGVSQNPRHKITKRGQNVTFRCDPISEHNRLYWYRQTLGQGPEFLTYFQNEAQLEKSRLLSDRFSAERPKGSFSTLEIQRTEQGDSAMYLCASSNQAGSNNEQFFGPGTRLTVL.

The gene calls are TRBV7-6 and TRBJ1-6, with D uncertain. Germline V gene lookup returns CDR1 SGHVS and CDR2 FNYEAQ. V was pared by 1 base and J by 5 bases, with 9 bases between. This CDR3 comprises 15 residues. In DNA form, the CDR3 reads TGTGCCAGCAGCTTAGGTGGCAACAATAATTCACCCCTCCACTTT. This translates into CASSLGGNNNSPLHF.

The V call is TRBV28, the J call TRBJ1-2, with D maybe TRBD1 (6 bases). The CDR3 spans 15 residues. Germline CDR1 reads MDHEN; CDR2 reads SYDVKM. Trimming cost V 6 bases and J 4 bases, with 18 bases left between them. The CDR3 spells CASSPQAGASYGYTF. The CDR3 DNA follows: TGTGCCAGCAGCCCACAGGCAGGGGCGAGCTATGGCTACACCTTC.

This chain connects TRBV20-1 to TRBJ2-7; TRBD2 agrees at 8 bases. Germline V lookup: CDR1 DFQATT, CDR2 SNEGSKA (reference sequence). V lost 3 bases to trimming and J lost 6 bases; unmatched junction nucleotides: 16. This CDR3 is built from 16 residues. In nucleotides, the CDR3 is TGCAGTGCTAGTGTCGGAGCGGGAGTTGCAAGTGGCGAGCAGTACTTC. Its protein product is CSASVGAGVASGEQYF.

This clone was recorded a few times. The DNA for the CDR3 is TGTGCCAGCAGCCTCGAGGGACTAGGGATAGATACGCAGTATTTT. Protein: CASSLEGLGIDTQYF. The chain recombines TRBV7-8 with TRBJ2-3; 8 positions agree with TRBD2. Germline V gives CDR1 SGHVS, CDR2 FQNEAQ. The CDR3 loop spans 15 amino acids. Trimming took 5 bases from V and 5 from J; bases not matched to a gene: 9.

This clone was recorded only once. This CDR3 is also generated by other DNA sequences in the sample. The V call is TRBV28, the J call TRBJ2-7; TRBD2 matches 7 bases. The CDR3 contains 12 residues. J was trimmed by 4 bases and V by 6 bases; bases with no gene match: 3. Germline V CDR1 and CDR2: MDHEN, SYDVKM. The CDR3 nucleotides are TGTGCCAGCAGCTCGGGGGGTTACGAGCAGTACTTC. The encoded protein is CASSSGGYEQYF.

This chain connects TRBV11-2 to TRBJ2-1; 13 bases align to TRBD2. Germline loops: CDR1 SGHAT, CDR2 FQNNGV. The V gene end was trimmed by 5 bases and the J gene end by 10 bases; junction bases not matched to a gene: 8. The CDR3 length is 15 residues. Written as DNA, the CDR3 is TGTGCCAGCAGCCCCGGGACTAGCGGGATAAACGAGCAGTTCTTC. It encodes CASSPGTSGINEQFF.

The table lists this clone with a few counts. The chain uses TRBV6-5 and TRBJ1-1; tentatively, D is TRBD1 (5 bases). Germline loops: CDR1 MNHEY, CDR2 SVGAGI. The V end lost 10 bases, the J end lost 1 base, and 16 bases lay between the germline ends. This CDR3 has 14 amino acids. The CDR3 protein is CATLDTLGNTEAFF. CDR3 bases: TGTGCCACGTTGGACACTTTAGGGAACACTGAAGCTTTCTTT.

The V and J genes are TRBV19 and TRBJ2-7; 9 nucleotides agree with TRBD2. The CDR3 consists of 15 residues. Germline trimming cut 4 bases from V and 0 bases from J; bases unmatched to any gene: 4. Germline CDR1 and CDR2: LNHDA and SQIVND (reference sequence). The CDR3 here is CASSRGTSSSYEQYF. The CDR3 DNA reads TGTGCCAGTAGTAGGGGGACTAGCAGCTCCTACGAGCAGTACTTC.

The J gene is TRBJ2-3, the V gene TRBV29-1; the D gene is possibly TRBD2 (5 bases). Germline CDR1 and CDR2: SQVTM and ANQGSEA. V was shortened by 5 bases and J by 4 bases, with 10 bases between the two germline ends. The CDR3 has 12 amino acids. The CDR3 region is CSVMASSDTQYF. DNA for the CDR3: TGCAGCGTTATGGCTAGCTCAGATACGCAGTATTTT.